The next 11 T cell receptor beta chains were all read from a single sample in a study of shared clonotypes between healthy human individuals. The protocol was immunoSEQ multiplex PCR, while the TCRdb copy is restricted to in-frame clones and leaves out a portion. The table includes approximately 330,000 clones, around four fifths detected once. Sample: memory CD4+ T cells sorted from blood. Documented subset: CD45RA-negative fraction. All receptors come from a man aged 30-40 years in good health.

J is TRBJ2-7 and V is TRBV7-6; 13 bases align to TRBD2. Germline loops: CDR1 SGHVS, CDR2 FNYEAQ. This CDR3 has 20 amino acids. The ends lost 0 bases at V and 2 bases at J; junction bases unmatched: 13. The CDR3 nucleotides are TGTGCCAGCAGCTTAGCGGCCCAAGGACTAGCGGGAGCACATACCTACGAGCAGTACTTC. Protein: CASSLAAQGLAGAHTYEQYF.

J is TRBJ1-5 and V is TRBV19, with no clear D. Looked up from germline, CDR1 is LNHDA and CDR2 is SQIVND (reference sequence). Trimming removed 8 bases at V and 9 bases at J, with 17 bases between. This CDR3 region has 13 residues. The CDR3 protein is CASGPGSARPQHF. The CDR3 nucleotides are TGTGCCAGTGGTCCGGGATCTGCAAGGCCCCAGCATTTT. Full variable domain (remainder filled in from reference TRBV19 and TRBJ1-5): DGGITQSPKYLFRKEGQNVTLSCEQNLNHDAMYWYRQDPGQGLRLIYYSQIVNDFQKGDIAEGYSVSREKKESFPLTVTSAQKNPTAFYLCASGPGSARPQHFGDGTRLSIL.

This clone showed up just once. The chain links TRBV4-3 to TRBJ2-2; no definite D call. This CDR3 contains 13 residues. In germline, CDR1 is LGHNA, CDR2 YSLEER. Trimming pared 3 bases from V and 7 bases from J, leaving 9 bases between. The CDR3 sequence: CASSQSRIGELFF. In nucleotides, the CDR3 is TGCGCCAGCAGCCAGTCAAGGATCGGGGAGCTGTTTTTT.

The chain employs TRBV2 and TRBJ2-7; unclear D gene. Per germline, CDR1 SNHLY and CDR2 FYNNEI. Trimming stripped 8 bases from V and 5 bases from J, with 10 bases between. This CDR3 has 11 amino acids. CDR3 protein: CASGLGHEQYF. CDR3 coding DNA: TGTGCCAGCGGTCTGGGCCACGAGCAGTACTTC. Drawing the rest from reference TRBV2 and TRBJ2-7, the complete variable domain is EPEVTQTPSHQVTQMGQEVILRCVPISNHLYFYWYRQILGQKVEFLVSFYNNEISEKSEIFDDQFSVERPDGSNFTLKIRSTKLEDSAMYFCASGLGHEQYFGPGTRLTVT.

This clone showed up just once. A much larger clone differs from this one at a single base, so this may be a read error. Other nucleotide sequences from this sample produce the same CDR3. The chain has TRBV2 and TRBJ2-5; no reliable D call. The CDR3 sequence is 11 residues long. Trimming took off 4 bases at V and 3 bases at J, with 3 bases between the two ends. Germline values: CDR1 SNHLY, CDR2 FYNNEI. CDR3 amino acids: CASSGEETQYF. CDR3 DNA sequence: TGTGCCAGCAGTGGGGAAGAGACCCAGTACTTC.

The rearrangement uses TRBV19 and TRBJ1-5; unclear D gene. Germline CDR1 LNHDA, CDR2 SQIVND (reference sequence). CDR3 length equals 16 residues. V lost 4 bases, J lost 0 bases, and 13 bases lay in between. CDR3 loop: CASSTLTQYSNQPQHF. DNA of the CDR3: TGTGCCAGTAGTACACTAACACAATATAGCAATCAGCCCCAGCATTTT. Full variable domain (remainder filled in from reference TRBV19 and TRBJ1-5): DGGITQSPKYLFRKEGQNVTLSCEQNLNHDAMYWYRQDPGQGLRLIYYSQIVNDFQKGDIAEGYSVSREKKESFPLTVTSAQKNPTAFYLCASSTLTQYSNQPQHFGDGTRLSIL.

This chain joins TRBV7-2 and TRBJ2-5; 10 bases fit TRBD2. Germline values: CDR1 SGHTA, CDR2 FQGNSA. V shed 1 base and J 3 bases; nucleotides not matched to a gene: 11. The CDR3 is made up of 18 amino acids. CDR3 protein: CASSLEGSGRASEETQYF. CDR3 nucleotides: TGTGCCAGCAGCTTAGAAGGGAGCGGGAGGGCTTCAGAAGAGACCCAGTACTTC.

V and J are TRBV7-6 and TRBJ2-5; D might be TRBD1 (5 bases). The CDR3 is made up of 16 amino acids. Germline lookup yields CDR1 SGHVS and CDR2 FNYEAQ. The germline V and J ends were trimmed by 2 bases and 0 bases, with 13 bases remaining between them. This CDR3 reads CASSLRGSNNQETQYF. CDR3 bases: TGTGCCAGCAGCTTAAGGGGCTCGAATAACCAAGAGACCCAGTACTTC.

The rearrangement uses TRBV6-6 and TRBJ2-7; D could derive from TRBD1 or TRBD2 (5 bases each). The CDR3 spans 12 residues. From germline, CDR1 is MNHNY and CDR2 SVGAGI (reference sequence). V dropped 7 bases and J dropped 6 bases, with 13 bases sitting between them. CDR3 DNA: TGTGCCAGCATGAGAGGGACCGGCGAGCAGTACTTC. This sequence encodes CASMRGTGEQYF.

DNA of the CDR3: TGTGCCAGCAGCTCGCATCCCGGCACAGATACGCAGTATTTT. Translation gives CASSSHPGTDTQYF. V gene TRBV11-2 combines with J gene TRBJ2-3; unclear D gene. V was shortened by 4 bases and J by 1 base, with 9 bases between the two germline ends. The CDR3 loop spans 14 amino acids. CDR1 and CDR2 (germline): SGHAT, FQNNGV.

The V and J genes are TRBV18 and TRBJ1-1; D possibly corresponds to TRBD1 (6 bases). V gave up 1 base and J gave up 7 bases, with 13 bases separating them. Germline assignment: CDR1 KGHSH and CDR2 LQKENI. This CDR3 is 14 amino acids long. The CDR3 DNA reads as TGTGCCAGCTCACCACTTTCAGGGGAGATTGAAGCTTTCTTT. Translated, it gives CASSPLSGEIEAFF.